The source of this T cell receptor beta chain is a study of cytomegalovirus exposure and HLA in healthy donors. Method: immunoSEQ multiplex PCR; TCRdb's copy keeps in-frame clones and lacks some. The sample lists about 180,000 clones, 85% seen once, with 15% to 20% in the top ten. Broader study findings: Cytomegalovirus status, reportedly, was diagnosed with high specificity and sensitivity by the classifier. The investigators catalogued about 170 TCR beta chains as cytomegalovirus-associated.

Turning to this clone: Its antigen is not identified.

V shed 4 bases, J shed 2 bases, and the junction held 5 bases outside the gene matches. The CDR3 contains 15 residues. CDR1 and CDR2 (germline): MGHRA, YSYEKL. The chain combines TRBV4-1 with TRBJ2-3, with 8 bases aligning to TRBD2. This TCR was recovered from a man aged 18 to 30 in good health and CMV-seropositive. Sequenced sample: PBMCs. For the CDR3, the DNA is TGCGCCAGCAGCCGATATAGCGGGGACACAGATACGCAGTATTTT. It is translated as CASSRYSGDTDTQYF.